This TCR beta chain comes out of a study of T cells in Graves' hyperthyroidism and ophthalmopathy. Amplified TCR beta CDR3 regions came from RNA transcripts. The study used the HTBI primer set for a first-round RT-PCR of the TCR CDR3. TCRdb independently ran MiXCR on the multiplex PCR reads; one entry per CDR3 protein. Among more than 300,000 distinct CDR3 sequences, about 13% were seen once, and the ten largest hold 9.2%. The sample holds many counts of this clonotype. Its antigen is not identified. Points from the study as a whole: Appearing also in blood were most of the thyroid clonotypes expanded above 0.001.

Disease duration under 2 months; hyperthyroidism patients were aged 18 to 65. The study based diagnoses on clinical symptoms, serum thyroxine and TRAb, thyroid ultrasound and orbital computed tomography. Germline lookup yields CDR1 MNHNS and CDR2 SASEGT. The CDR3 has 13 residues. Trimming left V 2 bases short and J 8 bases short, with 12 bases between. This chain uses TRBV6-1 with TRBJ1-2; no clear D. This TCR was recovered from a woman between 18 and 30 years old with Graves' hyperthyroidism. The sample comprised blood. In DNA form, the CDR3 reads TGTGCCAGCAGTGAATCGGGGTGGCTAGGCTACACCTTC. Translating gives CASSESGWLGYTF.